The text below deals with one T cell receptor (beta chain). Its antigen is currently unknown. This sample was included in a study of cytomegalovirus exposure and HLA in healthy donors. Whole-study context: Genotyping showed 81% of about 370 donors falling in the Caucasian-associated ancestry cluster. Study-wide findings and caveats: Relative to the approximately 700-donor mean, N-insertions were reportedly fewer in an Asian-associated ancestry cluster in a later analysis. Only CMV serostatus was available as immune exposure information.

Primers: 60 Vbeta forward and 13 Jbeta reverse. Measured with immunoSEQ multiplex PCR; TCRdb has only the in-frame clones, and not every one. The table lists about 170,000 clones, about four fifths of them singletons. V dropped 3 bases and J dropped 3; count of bases not matched to a gene: 3. From germline, CDR1 is KGHSH and CDR2 LQKENI. The CDR3 spans 14 residues. This receptor was identified in a woman younger than 35 in good health and CMV-seronegative. The sample was PBMCs. The chain has TRBV18 and TRBJ1-2; TRBD1 agrees at 8 bases. As DNA, the CDR3 is TGTGCCAGCTCACCCAGGGGGCTGGACTATGGCTACACCTTC. This translates into CASSPRGLDYGYTF.